A selection of T cell receptor beta chains follows, all from one sample in a study of Graves' ophthalmopathy and Graves' hyperthyroidism. TCRdb re-analysed the multiplex PCR reads in MiXCR, keeping a single row per CDR3 protein. The sample holds 560,000 or so distinct CDR3 sequences, 35% to 45% seen once. Sequencing was done on a sample of peripheral blood or thyroid tissue (not recorded which). The receptors were sampled from an adult man with Graves' hyperthyroidism. Both conserved end residues are trimmed from each CDR3. Size tells how often a clone was seen (once, few, many) or the class of an expanded clone, and some rows leave it out.

clone_size	v_call	cdr3_length	cdr3_aa
few	TRBV12-3/TRBV12-4	16	ASSYSTGDPSGANVLT
many	TRBV9	14	ASSVDPGQLNSPLH
many	TRBV5-1	12	ASSQGGTEETQY
-	TRBV27	16	ASSPPPPTGWHTGELF
-	TRBV20-1	18	SARDASAGAGTGDYNEQF
many	TRBV6-5	12	ASSSSQVVTEAF
-	TRBV5-1	13	ASSSKQGSSDGYT
many	TRBV10-3	12	AISRGQETYEQY
once	TRBV2	12	ASSLSVNQDGSY
-	TRBV28	14	ASSGDGQGSNQPQH
few	TRBV7-2	9	ASSFVDTQY
-	TRBV24-1	13	ATSEQGRQHNEQY
few	TRBV7-3	14	ASSQIASGVPETQY
many	TRBV20-1	11	SAPDRAFRTQY
-	TRBV12-3/TRBV12-4	13	ASSPSGTSSNTIY
-	TRBV28	12	ASISSGRQETQY
many	TRBV20-1	13	SARDFAGRRTEAF
once	TRBV7-2	12	ASRSRTGGTEAF
many	TRBV20-1	12	SAIRDRLNYGYT
many	TRBV11-2	12	ASSRQGAGSPLH
many	TRBV6-1	13	ASSSQGSWGHGYT
many	TRBV7-9	12	ASSRPDPSSPLH
many	TRBV7-2	13	ASSDHRGEDTEAF
once	TRBV10-3	10	AISESGPGYT
-	TRBV13	13	ASVQKTSSGNAIY
many	TRBV24-1	11	ATSDPGTAKSF
-	TRBV3-1	12	ASSQDLQAWEQY
-	TRBV5-1	12	ASSLVEGANVLT
-	TRBV2	16	ASSEGGGRGSKAGELF
few	TRBV30	9	AWSDRAGYT
-	TRBV7-3	10	ASSLSGNGYT
-	TRBV20-1	15	SARVPGQELGGNTIY
-	TRBV30	12	AWSRASGAETQY
-	TRBV5-1	13	ASSRQGRNTGEPF
many	TRBV2	9	ASRAGDGYT
-	TRBV19	12	ASSIRGANYGYI
-	TRBV7-3	13	ASSPGPARTDTQY
-	TRBV5-1	12	ASSWEFGTGELF
many	TRBV29-1	11	SVDTPMNTEAF
many	TRBV7-2	13	ASSKAATVSYEQY
-	TRBV6-1	11	ASSYGVGATQY
many	TRBV10-3	15	AISESGLRSSGNTIY
-	TRBV12-3/TRBV12-4	13	ASSYGVFLAYEQY
many	TRBV10-1	11	ASSETHRSPLH
few	TRBV6-1	13	ASSSSQGANEKLF